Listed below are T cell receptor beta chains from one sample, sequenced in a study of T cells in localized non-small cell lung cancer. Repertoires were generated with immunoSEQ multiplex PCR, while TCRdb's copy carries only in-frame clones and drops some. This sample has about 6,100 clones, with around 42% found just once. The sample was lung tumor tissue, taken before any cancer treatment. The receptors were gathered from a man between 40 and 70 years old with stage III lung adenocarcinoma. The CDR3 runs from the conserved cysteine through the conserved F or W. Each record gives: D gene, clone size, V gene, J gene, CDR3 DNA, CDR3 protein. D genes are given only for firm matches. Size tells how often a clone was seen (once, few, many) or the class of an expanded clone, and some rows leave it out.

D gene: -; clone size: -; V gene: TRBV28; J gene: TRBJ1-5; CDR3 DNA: TGTGCCAGCAGTTTGGGGCAGAGCAATCAGCCCCAGCATTTT; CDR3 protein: CASSLGQSNQPQHF
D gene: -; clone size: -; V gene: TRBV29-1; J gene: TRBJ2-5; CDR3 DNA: TGCAGCGTACGTAAGGCAGGGCCAGAGACCCAGTACTTC; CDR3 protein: CSVRKAGPETQYF
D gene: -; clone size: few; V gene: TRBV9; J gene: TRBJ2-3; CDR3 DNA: TGTGCCAGCAGCGTAGCTCCCTCGCAGAGGATTAGCACAGATACGCAGTATTTT; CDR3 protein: CASSVAPSQRISTDTQYF
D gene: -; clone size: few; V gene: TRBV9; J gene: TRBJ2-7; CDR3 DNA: TGTGCCAGCAGCGCAGGGGTGGAGCACGAGCAGTACTTC; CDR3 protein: CASSAGVEHEQYF
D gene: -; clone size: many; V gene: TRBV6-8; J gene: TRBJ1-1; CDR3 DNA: TGTGCCAGCAGTTACTCCTCAACCGACACACGTGAAGCTTTCTTT; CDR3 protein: CASSYSSTDTREAFF
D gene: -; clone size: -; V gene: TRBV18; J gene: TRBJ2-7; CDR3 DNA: TGTGCCAGCTCACCCGGGATCTCGTCCTACGAGCAGTACTTC; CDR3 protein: CASSPGISSYEQYF
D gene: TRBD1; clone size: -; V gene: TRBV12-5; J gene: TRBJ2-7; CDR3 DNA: TGTGCTAGTGCCCTAGGACAGGCTTACGAGCAGTACTTC; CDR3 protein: CASALGQAYEQYF
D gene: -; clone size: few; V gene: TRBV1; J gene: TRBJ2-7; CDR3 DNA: TGCGCCAGCAGCCAAGGGCGGGACAACTCCTACGAGCAGTACTTC; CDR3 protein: CASSQGRDNSYEQYF
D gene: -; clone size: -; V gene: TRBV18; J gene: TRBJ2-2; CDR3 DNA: TGTGCCAGCTCACCTGTGAAAGGGGACACCGGGGAGCTGTTTTTT; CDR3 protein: CASSPVKGDTGELFF
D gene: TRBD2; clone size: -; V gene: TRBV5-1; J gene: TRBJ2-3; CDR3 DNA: TGCGCCAGCAGCTCACCGGGACTAGCGGGGGAAGATACGCAGTATTTT; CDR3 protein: CASSSPGLAGEDTQYF
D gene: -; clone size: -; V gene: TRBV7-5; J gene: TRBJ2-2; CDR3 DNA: TGTGCCAGCAGCTCTCAGGGGGTGGGCACCGGGGAGCTGTTTTTT; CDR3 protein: CASSSQGVGTGELFF
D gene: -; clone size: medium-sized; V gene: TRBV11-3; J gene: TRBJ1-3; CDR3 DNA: TGTGCCAGCAGCGACCAAAGCTCTGGAAACACCATATATTTT; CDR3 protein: CASSDQSSGNTIYF
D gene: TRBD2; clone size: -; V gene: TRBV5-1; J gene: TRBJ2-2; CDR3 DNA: TGCGCCAGCAGCGTGACTAGCGGGAGTAACCCCGGGGAGCTGTTTTTT; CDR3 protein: CASSVTSGSNPGELFF
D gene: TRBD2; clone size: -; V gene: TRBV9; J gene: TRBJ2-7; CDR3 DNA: TGTGCCAGCAGCCCCTCGGGAGCGGGAACCTACGAGCAGTACTTC; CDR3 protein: CASSPSGAGTYEQYF
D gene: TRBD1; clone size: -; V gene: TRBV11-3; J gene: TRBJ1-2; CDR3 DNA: TGTGCCAGCAGCCCGGGACAGGGGGATTATGGCTACACCTTC; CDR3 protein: CASSPGQGDYGYTF
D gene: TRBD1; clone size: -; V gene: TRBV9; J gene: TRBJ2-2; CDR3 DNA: TGTGCCAGCAGCGCAACCGGGACAGGGAACACCGGGGAGCTGTTTTTT; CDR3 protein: CASSATGTGNTGELFF
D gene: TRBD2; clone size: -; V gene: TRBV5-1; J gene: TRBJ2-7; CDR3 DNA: TGCGCCAGCAGCCGGACTAGCGGCGCCTACGAGCAGTACTTC; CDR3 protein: CASSRTSGAYEQYF
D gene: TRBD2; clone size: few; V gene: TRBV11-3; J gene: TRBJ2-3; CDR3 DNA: TGTGCCAGCAGCACGCGGGGGGTTCAGGCAGATACGCAGTATTTT; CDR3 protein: CASSTRGVQADTQYF
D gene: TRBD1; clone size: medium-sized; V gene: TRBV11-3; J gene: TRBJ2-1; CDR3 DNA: TGTGCCAGCAGCTTAGAGGACAGGCAATACAATGAGCAGTTCTTC; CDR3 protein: CASSLEDRQYNEQFF
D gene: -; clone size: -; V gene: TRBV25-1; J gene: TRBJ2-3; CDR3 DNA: TGTGCCAGCAGTCCCGCGGTGGGGAAGGAGACAGATACGCAGTATTTT; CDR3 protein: CASSPAVGKETDTQYF
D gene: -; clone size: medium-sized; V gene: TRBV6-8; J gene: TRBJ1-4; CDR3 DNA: TGTGCCAGCAGTTACTCGGGTTCAACTAATGAAAAACTGTTTTTT; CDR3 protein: CASSYSGSTNEKLFF
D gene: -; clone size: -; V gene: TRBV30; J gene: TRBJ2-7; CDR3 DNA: TGTGCCTGGAGTAGGGCAGGGATCGAGCAGTACTTC; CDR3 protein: CAWSRAGIEQYF
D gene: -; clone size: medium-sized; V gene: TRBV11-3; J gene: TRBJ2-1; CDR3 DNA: TGTGCCAGCAGCATCTCTGGACTCATAGTGGATGAGCAGTTCTTC; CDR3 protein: CASSISGLIVDEQFF
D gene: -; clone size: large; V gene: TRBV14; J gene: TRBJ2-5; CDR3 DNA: TGTGCCAGCAGCCAAAATACACGCGGGGAGACCCAGTACTTC; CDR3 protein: CASSQNTRGETQYF
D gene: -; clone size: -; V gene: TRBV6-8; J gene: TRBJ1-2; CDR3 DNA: TGTGCCAGCAGTTACGGGGGGACGCCAGTTGGCTACACCTTC; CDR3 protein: CASSYGGTPVGYTF
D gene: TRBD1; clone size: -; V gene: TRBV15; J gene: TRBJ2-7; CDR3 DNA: TGTGCCACCAGCAGGAAAAGGACAGGGGAGTCCTACGAGCAGTACTTC; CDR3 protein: CATSRKRTGESYEQYF
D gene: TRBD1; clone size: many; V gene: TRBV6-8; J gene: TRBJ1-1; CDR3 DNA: TGTGCCATCAGGCGGGACAGGGAAACTGAAGCTTTCTTT; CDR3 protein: CAIRRDRETEAFF
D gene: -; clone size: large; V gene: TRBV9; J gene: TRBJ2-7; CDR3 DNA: TGTGCCAGCAGCCCGGGCGGGGACTCCTACGAGCAGTACTTC; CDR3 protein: CASSPGGDSYEQYF
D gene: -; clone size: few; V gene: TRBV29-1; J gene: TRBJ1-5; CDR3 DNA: TGCAGCGCCTCCCAGGGAAGGGACCAGCCCCAGCATTTT; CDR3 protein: CSASQGRDQPQHF
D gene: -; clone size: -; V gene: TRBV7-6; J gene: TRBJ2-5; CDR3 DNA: TGTGCCAGCAGCTTGACTGGACTACCGGAGACCCAGTACTTC; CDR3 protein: CASSLTGLPETQYF
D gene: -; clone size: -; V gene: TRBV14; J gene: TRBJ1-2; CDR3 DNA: TGTGCCAGCAGCCAAGTCGGGGGGGCGCTTGGCTATGGCTACACCTTC; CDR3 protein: CASSQVGGALGYGYTF
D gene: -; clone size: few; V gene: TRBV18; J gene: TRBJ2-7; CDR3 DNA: TGTGCCAGCTCACCCTATGTGGGGGACTCTACCTACGAGCAGTACTTC; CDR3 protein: CASSPYVGDSTYEQYF
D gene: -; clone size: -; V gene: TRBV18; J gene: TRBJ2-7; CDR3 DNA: TGTGCCAGCTCACTGGGAACCCTAGAGAACGAGCAGTACTTC; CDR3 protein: CASSLGTLENEQYF
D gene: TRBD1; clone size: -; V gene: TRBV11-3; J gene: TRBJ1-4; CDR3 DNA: TGTGCCAGCAGCCGGGGACAGTGGAATGAAAAACTGTTTTTT; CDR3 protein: CASSRGQWNEKLFF
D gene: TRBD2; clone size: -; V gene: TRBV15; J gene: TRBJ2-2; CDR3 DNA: TGTGCCACCAGCAGTCGCGGGACTAGCGGGGGCACCGGGGAGCTGTTTTTT; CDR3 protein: CATSSRGTSGGTGELFF
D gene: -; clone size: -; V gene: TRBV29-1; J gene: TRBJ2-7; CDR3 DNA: TGCAGCGCATCCCGGAACAGGGAGAACGAGCAGTACTTC; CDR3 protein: CSASRNRENEQYF
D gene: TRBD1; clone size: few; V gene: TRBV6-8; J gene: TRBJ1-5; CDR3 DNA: TGTGCCAGCAGTTGGAGTTCAGGGGGGGATCAGCCCCAGCATTTT; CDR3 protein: CASSWSSGGDQPQHF
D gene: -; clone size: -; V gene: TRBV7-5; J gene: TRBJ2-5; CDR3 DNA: TGTGCCAGCAGCTTGGCCCGGCAGGGGAAAGAGACCCAGTACTTC; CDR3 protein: CASSLARQGKETQYF
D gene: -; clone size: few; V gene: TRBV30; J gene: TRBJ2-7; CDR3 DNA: TGTGCCTCCGCTGGGGGCCCCGAGCAGTACTTC; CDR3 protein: CASAGGPEQYF
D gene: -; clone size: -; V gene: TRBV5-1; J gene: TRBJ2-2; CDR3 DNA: TGCGCCAGCAGCTCAGGTCCAGCGGAGACCGGGGAGCTGTTTTTT; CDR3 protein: CASSSGPAETGELFF